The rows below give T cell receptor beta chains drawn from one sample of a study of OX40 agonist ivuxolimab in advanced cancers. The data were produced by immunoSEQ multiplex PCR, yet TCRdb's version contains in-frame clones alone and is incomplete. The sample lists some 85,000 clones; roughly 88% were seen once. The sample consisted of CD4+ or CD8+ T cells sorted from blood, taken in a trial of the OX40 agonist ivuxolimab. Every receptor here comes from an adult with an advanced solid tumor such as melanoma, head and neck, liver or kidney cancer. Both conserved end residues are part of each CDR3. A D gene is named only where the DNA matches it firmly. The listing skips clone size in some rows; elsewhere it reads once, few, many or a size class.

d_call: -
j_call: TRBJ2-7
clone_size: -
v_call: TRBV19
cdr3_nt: TGTGCCAGTAGTGGTCCGGGATTCTACGAGCAGTACTTC
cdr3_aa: CASSGPGFYEQYF

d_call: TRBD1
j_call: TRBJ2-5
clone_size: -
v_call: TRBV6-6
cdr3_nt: TGTGCCAGCCGGAAGGCCGGGCAGGGGGCTGGAGAGACCCAGTACTTC
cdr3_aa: CASRKAGQGAGETQYF

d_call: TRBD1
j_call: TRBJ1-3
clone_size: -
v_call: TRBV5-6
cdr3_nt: TGTGCCAGCAGCTCCTTGGGACAGGGGCTCTCTGGAAACACCATATATTTT
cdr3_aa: CASSSLGQGLSGNTIYF

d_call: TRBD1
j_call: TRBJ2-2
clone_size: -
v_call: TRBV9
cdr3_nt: TGTGCCAGCGGGACAGGGATCAACACCGGGGAGCTGTTTTTT
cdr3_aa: CASGTGINTGELFF

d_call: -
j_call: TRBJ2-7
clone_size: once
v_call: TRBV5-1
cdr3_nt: TGCGCCAGCAGCGGCGATGTCTACGAGCAGTACTTC
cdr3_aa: CASSGDVYEQYF

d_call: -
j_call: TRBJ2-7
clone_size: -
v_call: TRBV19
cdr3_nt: TGTGCCAGTAAGAGGACAGAGGATACCTACGAGCAGTACTTC
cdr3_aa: CASKRTEDTYEQYF

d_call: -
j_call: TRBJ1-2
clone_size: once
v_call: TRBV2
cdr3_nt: TGTGCCACCCTAGGGAGGAACTATGGCTACACCTTC
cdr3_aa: CATLGRNYGYTF

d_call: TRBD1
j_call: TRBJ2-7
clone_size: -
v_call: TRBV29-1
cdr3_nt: TGCAGCGGGGGGGACAGGGGACCCTACGAGCAGTACTTC
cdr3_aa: CSGGDRGPYEQYF

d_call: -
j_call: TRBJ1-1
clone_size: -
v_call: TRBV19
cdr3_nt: TGTGCCAGTAGTAATCGGTGGGGGAACACTGAAGCTTTCTTT
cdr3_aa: CASSNRWGNTEAFF

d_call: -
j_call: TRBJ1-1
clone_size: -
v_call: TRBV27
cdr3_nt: TGTGCCAGCAGTTTACTCAGTAACTATGAAGCTTTCTTT
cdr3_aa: CASSLLSNYEAFF

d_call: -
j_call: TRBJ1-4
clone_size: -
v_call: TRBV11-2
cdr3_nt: TGTGCCAGCAGCTATGGGGACTTACAGGTGAAAAAACTGTTTTTT
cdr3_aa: CASSYGDLQVKKLFF

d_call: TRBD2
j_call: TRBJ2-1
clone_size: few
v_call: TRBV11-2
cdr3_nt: TGTGCCAGCAGCTTAAGCGGGACCCCCTACAATGAGCAGTTCTTC
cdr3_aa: CASSLSGTPYNEQFF

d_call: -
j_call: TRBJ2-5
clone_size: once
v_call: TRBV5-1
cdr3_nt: TGCGCCAGCAGCTTCTCCTCCGAGACCCAGTACTTC
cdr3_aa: CASSFSSETQYF

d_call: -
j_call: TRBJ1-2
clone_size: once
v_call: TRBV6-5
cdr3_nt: TGTGCCAGCAGGGCGAATGCTTACTATGGCTACACCTTC
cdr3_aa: CASRANAYYGYTF

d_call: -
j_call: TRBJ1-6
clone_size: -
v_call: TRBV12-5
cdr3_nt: TGTGCTAGTGGTTTGAACAGGGAATCACCCCTCCACTTT
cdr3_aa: CASGLNRESPLHF

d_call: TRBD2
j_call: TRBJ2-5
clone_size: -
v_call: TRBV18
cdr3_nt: TGTGCCAGCTCTACTGTATCCAGCGGGGGCCACCAAGAGACCCAGTACTTC
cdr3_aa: CASSTVSSGGHQETQYF

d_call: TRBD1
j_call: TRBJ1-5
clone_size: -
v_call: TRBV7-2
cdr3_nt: TGTGCCAGCAGCCCTGAGAGGGGGCTTCAGCCCCAGCATTTT
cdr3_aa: CASSPERGLQPQHF

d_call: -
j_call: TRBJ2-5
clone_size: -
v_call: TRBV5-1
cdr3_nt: TGCGCCAGCAGCTTGACTTACGGACAGCCGAGGGAGACCCAGTACTTC
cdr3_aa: CASSLTYGQPRETQYF

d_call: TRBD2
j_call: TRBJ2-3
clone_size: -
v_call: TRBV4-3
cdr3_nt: TGCGCCAGCAGCCAGCGGGGGGGCGAGACAGATACGCAGTATTTT
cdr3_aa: CASSQRGGETDTQYF

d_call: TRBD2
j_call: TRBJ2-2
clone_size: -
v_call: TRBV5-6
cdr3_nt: TGTGCCAGCAGCTCGGGACTAGCGGGATCTTACGTTCCCGGGGAGCTGTTTTTT
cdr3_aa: CASSSGLAGSYVPGELFF

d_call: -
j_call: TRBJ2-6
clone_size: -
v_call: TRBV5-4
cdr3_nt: TGTGCCAGCAGCCCAGGGGTAAGATCTGGGGCCAACGTCCTGACTTTC
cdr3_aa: CASSPGVRSGANVLTF

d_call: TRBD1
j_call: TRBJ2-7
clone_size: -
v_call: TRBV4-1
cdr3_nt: TGCGCCAGCAGTTCTTCTCCGGGACAGGGCTACGAGCAGTACTTC
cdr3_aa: CASSSSPGQGYEQYF

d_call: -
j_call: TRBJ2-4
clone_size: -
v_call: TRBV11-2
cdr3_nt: TGTGCCAGCAGCTTGGAGACTGCAGTAGCCAAAAACATTCAGTACTTC
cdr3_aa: CASSLETAVAKNIQYF

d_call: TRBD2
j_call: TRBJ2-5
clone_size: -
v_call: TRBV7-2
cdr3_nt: TGTGCCAGCAGCTTAGGCGGCCCAGCGGGGGGGGGAAAGACCCAGTACTTC
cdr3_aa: CASSLGGPAGGGKTQYF

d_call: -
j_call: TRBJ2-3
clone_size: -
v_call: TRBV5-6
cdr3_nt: TGTGCCAGCAGCTTGGACTCCGGGAGTCGGACAGATACGCAGTATTTT
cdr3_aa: CASSLDSGSRTDTQYF

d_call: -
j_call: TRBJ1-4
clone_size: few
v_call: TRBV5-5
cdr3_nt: TGTGCCAGCAGCATTACTACCGGGGGAAATAATGAAAAACTGTTTTTT
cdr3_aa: CASSITTGGNNEKLFF

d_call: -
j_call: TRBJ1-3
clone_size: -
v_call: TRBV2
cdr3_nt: TGTGCCAGCAGTGAAGCGTCTACTCTTCCTGGAAACACCATATATTTT
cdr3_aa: CASSEASTLPGNTIYF

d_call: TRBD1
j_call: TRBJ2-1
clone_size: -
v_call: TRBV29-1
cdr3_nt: TGCAGCGTTTACGACAGGGTATCCTACAATGAGCAGTTCTTC
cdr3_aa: CSVYDRVSYNEQFF

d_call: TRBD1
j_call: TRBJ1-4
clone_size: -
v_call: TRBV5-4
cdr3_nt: TGTGCCAGCAGCACCGGGACAGGGTACGAAAAACTGTTTTTT
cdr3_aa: CASSTGTGYEKLFF

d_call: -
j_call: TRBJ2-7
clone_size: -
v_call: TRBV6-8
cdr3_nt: TGTGCCAGCAGTCCGAGAGGTGTGAGATTATACGAGCAGTACTTC
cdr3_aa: CASSPRGVRLYEQYF

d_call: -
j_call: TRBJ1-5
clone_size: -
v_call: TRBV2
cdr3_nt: TGTGCCAGCAGTCCGACCAATCAGCCCCAGCATTTT
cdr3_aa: CASSPTNQPQHF

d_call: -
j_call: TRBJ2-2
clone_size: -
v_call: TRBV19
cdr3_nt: TGTGCCAGTAGGTCGTGGGACCGTGCGAACACCGGGGAGCTGTTTTTT
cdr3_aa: CASRSWDRANTGELFF

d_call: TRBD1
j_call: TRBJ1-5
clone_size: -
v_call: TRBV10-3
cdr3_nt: TGTGCCAACTCAGGGGGACAGGGAGAGCCCCAGCATTTT
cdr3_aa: CANSGGQGEPQHF

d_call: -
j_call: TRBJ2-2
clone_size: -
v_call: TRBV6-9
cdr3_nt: TGTGCCAGCAGCAGAGAGAACAGGGAAGAGGAGCTGTTTTTT
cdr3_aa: CASSRENREEELFF

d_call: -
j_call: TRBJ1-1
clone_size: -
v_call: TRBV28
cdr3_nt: TGTGCCAGCAGTACTGCCGGGGGGGAGGAAGCTTTCTTT
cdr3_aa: CASSTAGGEEAFF

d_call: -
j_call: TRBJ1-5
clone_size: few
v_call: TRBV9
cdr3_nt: TGTGCCAGTTCCCGGGACCCCAATCAGCCCCAGCATTTT
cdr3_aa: CASSRDPNQPQHF

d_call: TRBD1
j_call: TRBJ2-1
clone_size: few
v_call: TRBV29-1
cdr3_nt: TGCAGCGCAATAGGGGACAGGGCGAACAATGAGCAGTTCTTC
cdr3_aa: CSAIGDRANNEQFF

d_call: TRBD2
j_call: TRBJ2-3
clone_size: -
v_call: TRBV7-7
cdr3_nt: TGTGCTAGCAGCCTTGGACTAGCGGGGGGTGCAGATACGCAGTATTTT
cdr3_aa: CASSLGLAGGADTQYF

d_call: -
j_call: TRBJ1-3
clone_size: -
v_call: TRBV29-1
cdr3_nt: TGCAGCGTTGAAGGGGGAAACACCATATATTTT
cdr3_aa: CSVEGGNTIYF

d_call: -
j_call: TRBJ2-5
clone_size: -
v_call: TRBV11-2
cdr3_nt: TGTGCCAGCAGCTTCTTCAACGGGGAGACCCAGTACTTC
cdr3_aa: CASSFFNGETQYF

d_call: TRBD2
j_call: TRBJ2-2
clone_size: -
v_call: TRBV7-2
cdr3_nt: TGTGCCAGCAGCTTGGGACTAGCGGGGGGGAACACCGGGGAGCTGTTTTTT
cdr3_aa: CASSLGLAGGNTGELFF

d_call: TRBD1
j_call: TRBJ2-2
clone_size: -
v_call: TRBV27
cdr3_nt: TGTGCCAGCAGTCCTGGGACAGGGGGGTCGGACACCGGGGAGCTGTTTTTT
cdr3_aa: CASSPGTGGSDTGELFF

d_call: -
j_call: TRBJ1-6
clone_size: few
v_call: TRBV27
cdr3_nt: TGTGCCAGCAGCTCCATCACACAGGGATCTAATTCACCCCTCCACTTT
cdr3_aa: CASSSITQGSNSPLHF

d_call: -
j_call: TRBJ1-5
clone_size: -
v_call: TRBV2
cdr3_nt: TGTGCCAGCAGTGGACAGAACAATCAGCCCCAGCATTTT
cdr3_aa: CASSGQNNQPQHF

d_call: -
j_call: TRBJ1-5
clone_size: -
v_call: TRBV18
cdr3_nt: TGTGCCAGCTCACCAAGCGCTAGAAGCAATCAGCCCCAGCATTTT
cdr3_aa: CASSPSARSNQPQHF

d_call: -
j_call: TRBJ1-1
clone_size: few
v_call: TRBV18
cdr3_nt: TGTGCCAGCTCACTACATTTAGATGAAGCTTTCTTT
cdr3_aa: CASSLHLDEAFF

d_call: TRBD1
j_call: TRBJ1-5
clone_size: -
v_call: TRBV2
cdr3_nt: TGTGCCAGCAGAAAACAGGGGTCTAGCAATCAGCCCCAGCATTTT
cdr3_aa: CASRKQGSSNQPQHF

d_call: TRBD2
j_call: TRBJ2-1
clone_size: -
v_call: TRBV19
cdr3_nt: TGTGCCAGTAGTATCTGGGTAGCGGGAGACTACAATGAGCAGTTCTTC
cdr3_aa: CASSIWVAGDYNEQFF

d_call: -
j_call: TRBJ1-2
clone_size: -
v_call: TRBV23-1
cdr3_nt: TGCGCCAGCATCCCTATTAGGGGCTACACCTTC
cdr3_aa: CASIPIRGYTF

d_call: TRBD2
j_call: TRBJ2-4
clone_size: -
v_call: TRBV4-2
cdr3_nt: TGTGCCAGCAGCCCCGAACTAGCGGGAGGGCCGGTCGATGCCAAAAACATTCAGTACTTC
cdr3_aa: CASSPELAGGPVDAKNIQYF

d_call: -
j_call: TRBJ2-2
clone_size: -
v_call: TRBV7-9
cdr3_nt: TGTGCCAGCTTTACATGGGGGCGTACGGTACTGAACACCGGGGAGCTGTTTTTT
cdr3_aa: CASFTWGRTVLNTGELFF

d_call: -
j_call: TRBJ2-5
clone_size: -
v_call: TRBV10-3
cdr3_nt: TGTGCCATCAGTGTCGCGGGGGCCCAAGAGACCCAGTACTTC
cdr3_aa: CAISVAGAQETQYF